What follows are 21 T cell receptor beta chains derived from one specimen sequenced in a study of blood T cell repertoires in COVID-19 (dated by TCRdb to the early 2020s). Libraries came from the immunoSEQ multiplex PCR assay. Not all clones reach the TCRdb copy of this immuneACCESS table, which keeps in-frame sequences only. Checked studies attribute under half of the gap to unresolved V genes and leave the rest unexplained. This sample has under 150,000 clones in its table, and 84% of those were observed once. Jointly, the top ten make up just under 9% of the sample. The sequencing sample was made of peripheral blood. The source is a woman older than 75 in a cohort sampled during active or convalescent COVID-19.

The chain combines TRBV19 with TRBJ2-1, with D perhaps TRBD2 (6 bases). Trimming removed 1 base from V and 5 bases from J, with 9 bases in between. This CDR3 region has 14 residues. The germline CDR1 and CDR2 sequences are LNHDA and SQIVND (reference sequence). CDR3 DNA: TGTGCCAGTAGTATAGTGGGGGGTGACAATGAGCAGTTCTTC. Translating it yields CASSIVGGDNEQFF.

The chain employs TRBV28 and TRBJ1-2; no reliable D call. This CDR3 has 15 residues. Germline values: CDR1 MDHEN, CDR2 SYDVKM. Trimming pared 3 bases from V and 1 base from J, leaving 12 bases between. CDR3 nucleotides: TGTGCCAGCAGTTTGAGGAGGGCCCTTAACTATGGCTACACCTTC. Its protein product is CASSLRRALNYGYTF.

The chain has TRBV5-1 and TRBJ1-4, with TRBD1 as a possible D gene (6 bases). The CDR3 runs to 14 residues. Germline loops: CDR1 SGHRS, CDR2 YFSETQ. V dropped 5 bases and J dropped 7 bases, with 15 bases sitting between them. The CDR3 loop is CASRGTLGSEKLFF. CDR3 bases: TGCGCCAGCAGGGGGACATTAGGAAGTGAAAAACTGTTTTTT.

J is TRBJ1-4 and V is TRBV7-9, with 9 bases identical to TRBD1. Germline V gives CDR1 SEHNR, CDR2 FQNEAQ (reference sequence). Trimming removed 5 bases from V and 8 bases from J; junction bases left unmatched: 9. This CDR3 has 15 amino acids. For the CDR3, the DNA is TGTGCCAGCAGCGAGGACAGGGGAATTATCGAAAAACTGTTTTTT. This translates into CASSEDRGIIEKLFF.

The gene calls are TRBV2 and TRBJ1-3; 8 positions agree with TRBD1. Germline CDR1 is SNHLY and CDR2 is FYNNEI. After removal of 6 bases from V and 4 bases from J, the junction contained 14 bases not matched to a gene. The CDR3 loop spans 17 amino acids. CDR3 nucleotides: TGTGCCAGCAGGAAGTACTGGGACAGGAGGGGCGGAAACACCATATATTTT. Protein: CASRKYWDRRGGNTIYF.

The J gene is TRBJ1-4, the V gene TRBV7-9, with 8 bases matching TRBD1. Looked up from germline, CDR1 is SEHNR and CDR2 is FQNEAQ (reference sequence). The V gene end was trimmed by 1 base and the J gene end by 11 bases; junction bases not matched to a gene: 6. This CDR3 region has 14 residues. The CDR3 DNA follows: TGTGCCAGCAGCTTAGAAGGACAGGGACGGAAACTGTTTTTT. Its translation is CASSLEGQGRKLFF.

As for this clone: Compared with germline, one end of the junction differs, possibly owing to a read error. This rearrangement joins TRBV5-4 to TRBJ1-1; D gene unclear. The CDR3 sequence is 13 residues long. Germline assignment: CDR1 SGHNT and CDR2 YYREEE (reference sequence). The CDR3 loop is CASSRSRNAEAFF. The DNA of the CDR3 is TGTGCCAGCAGCCGATCTAGGAACGCTGAAGCTTTCTTT.

The gene calls are TRBV11-3 and TRBJ2-3; D possibly corresponds to TRBD1 (5 bases). The germline CDR1 and CDR2 sequences are SGHNT and YENEEA. The CDR3 is 14 amino acids. V was cut by 2 bases and J by 4 bases, with 10 bases left in between. DNA for the CDR3: TGTGCCAGCAGCTTATCCAGGGCCTCAGATACGCAGTATTTT. As protein: CASSLSRASDTQYF.

This clone was detected only once. The rearrangement joins TRBV18 to TRBJ2-7; TRBD1 matches at 9 bases. With V trimmed by 3 bases and J by 4 bases, 7 bases remained unmatched. Germline assignment: CDR1 KGHSH and CDR2 LQKENI. This CDR3 spans 15 amino acids. CDR3 sequence reads: CASSPRQGTGYEQYF. The DNA of the CDR3 is TGTGCCAGCTCACCCCGACAGGGGACAGGGTACGAGCAGTACTTC.

The chain employs TRBV5-1 and TRBJ1-1, with TRBD1 as a possible D gene (6 bases). V shed 4 bases and J shed 8 bases, with 12 bases lying between them. Germline V CDR1 and CDR2: SGHRS, YFSETQ. The CDR3 length is 12 residues. The DNA for the CDR3 is TGCGCCAGCAGCGAGACAGGTAACGAAGCTTTCTTT. Protein: CASSETGNEAFF.

The chain carries TRBV24-1 and TRBJ1-6, with a possible D match to TRBD1 (6 bases). The germline V gene has CDR1 KGHDR and CDR2 SFDVKD. Deletions cut 4 bases from V and 6 bases from J, with 15 bases between. The CDR3 loop spans 16 amino acids. CDR3 sequence: CATSDRTGPVNSPLHF. CDR3 bases: TGTGCCACCAGTGACCGTACAGGGCCCGTTAATTCACCCCTCCACTTT.

This chain uses TRBV6-4 with TRBJ2-1, with 7 bases fitting TRBD1. Germline V lookup: CDR1 MRHNA, CDR2 SNTAGT. The CDR3 length is 13 residues. The V and J ends lost 6 bases and 10 bases, in that order; junction bases with no gene match: 9. The CDR3 region is CASSDHRGSEQFF. Here the CDR3 DNA reads TGTGCCAGCAGCGATCACAGGGGCAGCGAGCAGTTCTTC.

The CDR3 spells CASSPRTGGNTEAFF. CDR3 in DNA: TGTGCCAGCAGCCCACGGACAGGGGGGAACACTGAAGCTTTCTTT. V and J are TRBV7-8 and TRBJ1-1; 10 bases fit TRBD1. This CDR3 is built from 15 residues. From germline, CDR1 is SGHVS and CDR2 FQNEAQ. V shed 5 bases, J shed 1 base, and the junction held 4 bases outside the gene matches.

The genes are TRBV6-2 or TRBV6-3 and TRBJ1-5, with D possibly TRBD1 on 6 matching bases. This CDR3 has 16 amino acids. Germline loops: CDR1 MNHEY, CDR2 SVGEGT. Trimming cost V 2 bases and J 3 bases, with 14 bases left between them. This chain's CDR3 is CASSYGRGAVNQPQHF. The CDR3 DNA reads TGTGCCAGCAGTTACGGTCGGGGGGCGGTCAATCAGCCCCAGCATTTT.

The chain links TRBV3-1 (or the pseudogene TRBV3-2) to TRBJ1-2; D gene ambiguous. CDR1 LGHDT and CDR2 YNNKEL come from the germline V gene (reference sequence). The CDR3 consists of 16 residues. V lost 1 base and J 3 bases, leaving 15 bases between the germline ends. The CDR3 loop is CASSQVGRRYDYGYTF. DNA of the CDR3: TGTGCCAGCAGCCAAGTGGGCCGACGCTACGACTATGGCTACACCTTC.

The V gene is TRBV4-2, the J gene TRBJ2-7, with D uncertain. This CDR3 region has 13 residues. V gave up 0 bases and J gave up 6 bases, with 9 bases separating them. The V gene's germline CDR1 is LGHNA and CDR2 YNFKEQ. CDR3 amino acids: CASSQDWAREQYF. Here the CDR3 DNA reads TGTGCCAGCAGCCAAGATTGGGCACGCGAGCAGTACTTC.

In its sample, this clone was seen many times. The chain recombines TRBV2 with TRBJ1-5, with a possible D match to TRBD1 (5 bases). The germline gives CDR1 SNHLY, CDR2 FYNNEI. V was pared by 4 bases and J by 3 bases, with 13 bases between. This CDR3 is built from 15 residues. CDR3 loop: CASSVQKGPNQPQHF. The CDR3 region has the DNA TGTGCCAGCAGTGTCCAGAAGGGGCCCAATCAGCCCCAGCATTTT.

The chain employs TRBV4-1 and TRBJ1-2, with 7 bases identical to TRBD1. After removal of 7 bases from V and 6 bases from J, the junction contained 20 bases not matched to a gene. Germline lookup yields CDR1 MGHRA and CDR2 YSYEKL. The CDR3 is 17 amino acids. The chain's CDR3 is CASTLRPRQGGVDGYTF. CDR3 in DNA: TGCGCCAGCACCCTACGCCCCCGACAGGGCGGTGTAGATGGCTACACCTTC.

The gene calls are TRBV4-3 and TRBJ2-5; D perhaps matches TRBD1 (6 bases). The germline CDR1 and CDR2 sequences are LGHNA and YSLEER. Trimming pared 2 bases from V and 5 bases from J, leaving 15 bases between. The CDR3 runs to 15 residues. The CDR3 bases are TGCGCCAGCAGCCAAACACCCCTGGGGGCCGAGACCCAGTACTTC. It is translated as CASSQTPLGAETQYF.

The gene calls are TRBV6-2 or TRBV6-3 and TRBJ2-5; weak D call: TRBD2 (5 bases). With 6 bases removed from V and 9 bases from J, the gap between germline ends came to 17 bases. The CDR3 loop spans 13 amino acids. The germline CDR1 and CDR2 sequences are MNHEY and SVGEGT. CDR3 DNA: TGTGCCAGCAGCCCAGACTGGGCCGGGGCCCAGTACTTC. It encodes CASSPDWAGAQYF.

The gene calls are TRBV4-2 and TRBJ1-5; D is possibly TRBD1 (6 bases). CDR3 length: 15 residues. Germline V CDR1 and CDR2: LGHNA, YNFKEQ. Deletions cut 3 bases from V and 2 bases from J, with 11 bases between. Here the CDR3 DNA reads TGTGCCAGCAGCCAGAAATCAGGGGGCAATCAGCCCCAGCATTTT. Protein sequence: CASSQKSGGNQPQHF.